Below, 24 T cell receptor beta chains from the same sample are listed, as sequenced in a study of T cell repertoires in cytomegalovirus infection. TCRdb redid the calling of the reads with MiXCR, one entry per CDR3 protein. The table records 200,000 to 300,000 distinct CDR3 sequences, approximately 14% of them present only once. The specimen was PBMCs. The receptor source for this set is a human donor in good health (CMV status not recorded). Some clones in this sample may be carry-over from other donors' samples.

The chain links TRBV7-3 to TRBJ2-5; 10 nucleotides line up with TRBD2. The CDR3 spans 13 residues. The V gene's germline CDR1 is SGHTA and CDR2 FQGTGA. The trim removed 5 bases at V and 4 bases at J, leaving 1 base unmatched. CDR3 nucleotides: TGTGCCAGCAGCCGGACTAGCGGAGAGACCCAGTACTTC. Protein: CASSRTSGETQYF.

The V gene is TRBV3-1, the J gene TRBJ2-1; D gene uncertain. Trimming cost V 3 bases and J 12 bases, with 9 bases left between them. Germline loops: CDR1 LGHDT, CDR2 YNNKEL (reference sequence). The CDR3 has 11 residues. The CDR3 is CASSHLSVQFF. CDR3 bases: TGTGCCAGCAGCCATTTATCGGTGCAGTTCTTC.

In this sample, this clonotype turned up many times. The rearrangement uses TRBV5-4 and TRBJ2-3; 7 bases align to TRBD1. V lost 4 bases and J lost 4; bases outside the gene matches: 6. CDR1 is SGHNT, CDR2 YYREEE, per germline (reference sequence). There are 14 residues in the CDR3. CDR3 in DNA: TGTGCCAGCAGCCATATGAGGGGGCCAGATACGCAGTATTTT. It yields the protein CASSHMRGPDTQYF.

In its sample, this clonotype was seen many times. This sequence joins TRBV18 and TRBJ1-4; D unclear. The CDR3 totals 13 residues. Between the trimmed V and J ends, which lost 2 bases and 2 bases, there was a span of 3 bases. CDR1 is KGHSH and CDR2 is LQKENI in the germline V gene. The CDR3 sequence: CASSPATNEKLFF. In DNA, the CDR3 is TGTGCCAGCTCACCAGCTACTAATGAAAAACTGTTTTTT.

This clonotype was counted many times. The genes are TRBV4-1 and TRBJ1-1, with a possible D match to TRBD1 (6 bases). CDR3 length: 16 amino acids. V was cut by 3 bases and J by 0 bases, with 14 bases left in between. CDR1 and CDR2 from the germline V gene are MGHRA and YSYEKL. The CDR3 spells CASSQIPGVMNTEAFF. The CDR3, as DNA: TGCGCCAGCAGCCAGATTCCAGGGGTAATGAACACTGAAGCTTTCTTT.

This clonotype occurred many times. The chain is built from TRBV7-3 and TRBJ1-5; TRBD1 matches at 10 bases. The CDR3 has 14 amino acids. Germline CDR1 is SGHTA and CDR2 is FQGTGA. J was trimmed by 4 bases and V by 8 bases; bases with no gene match: 5. The CDR3 loop is CASPLGQGNQPQHF. The CDR3 region has the DNA TGTGCCAGCCCGCTGGGACAGGGGAATCAGCCCCAGCATTTT.

The V call is TRBV12-3 or TRBV12-4, the J call TRBJ1-2, with 11 bases matching TRBD1. V shed 5 bases and J 4 bases; nucleotides not matched to a gene: 3. The length of the CDR3 is 14 residues. CDR3 sequence (DNA): TGTGCCAGCAGTCCAGGACAGGGGGCCTATGGCTACACCTTC. Residues: CASSPGQGAYGYTF.

This clonotype was observed many times. This chain connects TRBV19 to TRBJ1-1; D is ambiguous. Germline CDR1 LNHDA, CDR2 SQIVND (reference sequence). Trimming left V 5 bases short and J 5 bases short, with 9 bases between. This CDR3 contains 12 residues. The CDR3: CASSVAWTEAFF. CDR3 nucleotides: TGTGCCAGTAGTGTCGCATGGACTGAAGCTTTCTTT.

This clonotype was found many times. This sequence joins TRBV6-5 and TRBJ1-1; D is ambiguous. Trimming removed 6 bases at V and 6 bases at J, with 14 bases between. Germline V gene sequence: CDR1 MNHEY, CDR2 SVGAGI. CDR3 length: 13 amino acids. The CDR3 nucleotides are TGTGCCAGCAGAAACCCTCTCCCCTCTGAAGCTTTCTTT. Amino acid sequence: CASRNPLPSEAFF.

The chain links TRBV5-4 to TRBJ1-2, with D possibly being TRBD1 (5 bases). CDR1 and CDR2 from the germline V gene are SGHNT and YYREEE (reference sequence). The V gene lost 0 bases and the J gene lost 2 bases, with 11 bases spanning the gap. The CDR3 runs to 15 residues. The CDR3: CASSLGGTENYGYTF. The CDR3 DNA follows: TGTGCCAGCAGCTTGGGAGGGACGGAGAACTATGGCTACACCTTC.

The V call is TRBV19, the J call TRBJ2-7; TRBD2 matches 11 bases. The germline CDR1 and CDR2 sequences are LNHDA and SQIVND (reference sequence). V was clipped by 0 bases and J by 3 bases; unmatched bases: 10. The CDR3 consists of 18 residues. The CDR3 region is CASSIDLSLAGGIYEQYF. As DNA, the CDR3 is TGTGCCAGTAGTATAGATCTATCGCTAGCGGGAGGTATCTACGAGCAGTACTTC. The full variable domain, completed using reference TRBV19 and TRBJ2-7, is DGGITQSPKYLFRKEGQNVTLSCEQNLNHDAMYWYRQDPGQGLRLIYYSQIVNDFQKGDIAEGYSVSREKKESFPLTVTSAQKNPTAFYLCASSIDLSLAGGIYEQYFGPGTRLTVT.

This clonotype has ten or more counts. V and J are TRBV7-6 and TRBJ2-7; D unclear. This CDR3 region has 16 residues. Germline CDR1 reads SGHVS; CDR2 reads FNYEAQ. Trimming took 1 base from V and 6 from J, leaving 19 bases between them. CDR3 in amino acids: CASSLESAKYPFEQYF. The CDR3 bases are TGTGCCAGCAGCTTAGAGTCGGCTAAATACCCGTTCGAGCAGTACTTC.

Many counts were recorded for this clonotype. The J gene is TRBJ2-1, the V gene TRBV20-1; the D call may be TRBD1 or TRBD2 (6 bases each). V was pared by 3 bases and J by 3 bases, with 12 bases between. The CDR3 contains 14 residues. The germline CDR1 and CDR2 sequences are DFQATT and SNEGSKA (reference sequence). The CDR3 sequence is CSARRGVRYNEQFF. CDR3 DNA sequence: TGCAGTGCTAGGAGGGGGGTCCGCTACAATGAGCAGTTCTTC.

This clonotype was counted many times. The chain carries TRBV2 and TRBJ1-1, with TRBD1 matching over 9 bases. The CDR3 consists of 14 residues. Germline values: CDR1 SNHLY, CDR2 FYNNEI. Trimming cost V 3 bases and J 6 bases; bases outside gene matches: 5. CDR3 DNA: TGTGCCAGCAGTGAGGGACAGGGCCCAGCTGAAGCTTTCTTT. Its translation is CASSEGQGPAEAFF.

This clonotype turned up a few times. CDR3 nucleotides: TGCAGTGCTAGATCAGGGGCGAGTGAAAAACTGTTTTTT. Residues: CSARSGASEKLFF. The chain links TRBV20-1 to TRBJ1-4, with D perhaps TRBD1 (6 bases). The germline V and J ends were trimmed by 2 bases and 7 bases, with 11 bases remaining between them. The germline V gene encodes CDR1 DFQATT and CDR2 SNEGSKA (reference sequence). The length of the CDR3 is 13 residues.

There are a few counts of this clonotype. This chain joins TRBV7-2 and TRBJ2-3; weak D call: TRBD1 (6 bases). This CDR3 spans 20 amino acids. The V gene's germline CDR1 is SGHTA and CDR2 FQGNSA. V was shortened by 6 bases and J by 0 bases, with 28 bases between the two germline ends. CDR3 residues: CASRYYWAAGETGSTDTQYF. The CDR3, as DNA: TGTGCCAGCAGATATTACTGGGCGGCAGGGGAAACGGGGAGCACAGATACGCAGTATTTT.

This clonotype has at least ten counts. This chain connects TRBV7-6 to TRBJ2-1; D is tentatively TRBD1 or TRBD2 (5 bases each). Looked up from germline, CDR1 is SGHVS and CDR2 is FNYEAQ. The V end was cut by 5 bases, the J end by 8 bases, with 22 bases between. The CDR3 runs 16 residues. The DNA of the CDR3 is TGTGCCAGCAGCCAAACCGGGACGGACAATTTACATGAGCAGTTCTTC. Its protein product is CASSQTGTDNLHEQFF.

The chain is built from TRBV2 and TRBJ1-2; D not resolved. Germline assignment: CDR1 SNHLY and CDR2 FYNNEI. V lost 5 bases to trimming and J lost 6 bases, with 22 bases between them. The CDR3 is made up of 16 amino acids. The CDR3 DNA reads TGTGCCAGCAGTAGGGATTTTCTTACGGTGGGGAATGGCTACACCTTC. Its protein product is CASSRDFLTVGNGYTF.

This clonotype was detected many times. The CDR3 DNA is TGTGCCAGCAGCTCCCCGAGGACTGGTGGGGCCGGGGAGCTGTTTTTT. This encodes CASSSPRTGGAGELFF. V gene TRBV7-2 combines with J gene TRBJ2-2; TRBD2 is a possible D gene (5 bases). With 4 bases removed from V and 6 bases from J, the gap between germline ends came to 18 bases. The CDR3 consists of 16 residues. CDR1 and CDR2 from the germline V gene are SGHTA and FQGNSA.

The chain has TRBV20-1 and TRBJ1-1; TRBD1 aligns across 9 bases. V lost 0 bases and J lost 3; bases outside the gene matches: 5. This CDR3 comprises 15 residues. The germline V gene has CDR1 DFQATT and CDR2 SNEGSKA (reference sequence). For the CDR3, the DNA is TGCAGTGCTAGAGATTCGGGGACAGGGCACACTGAAGCTTTCTTT. It specifies CSARDSGTGHTEAFF.

The chain carries TRBV29-1 and TRBJ2-3; TRBD1 agrees at 10 bases. V gave up 5 bases and J gave up 1 base; unmatched junction bases: 3. Looked up from germline, CDR1 is SQVTM and CDR2 is ANQGSEA. The CDR3 loop spans 14 amino acids. This chain's CDR3 is CSVRQGAGTDTQYF. CDR3 nucleotide sequence: TGCAGCGTTCGACAGGGGGCAGGCACAGATACGCAGTATTTT.

This clonotype has ten or more counts. The chain employs TRBV7-2 and TRBJ1-6; D gene ambiguous. The CDR3 extends over 16 amino acids. Germline values: CDR1 SGHTA, CDR2 FQGNSA. V gave up 5 bases and J gave up 0 bases, with 11 bases separating them. The CDR3 loop is CASSHGGSSYNSPLHF. CDR3 nucleotide sequence: TGTGCCAGCAGCCATGGAGGGAGCTCCTATAATTCACCCCTCCACTTT.

This clonotype was seen ten or more times. This chain joins TRBV7-2 and TRBJ1-6; unclear D gene. Germline V gives CDR1 SGHTA, CDR2 FQGNSA. V dropped 4 bases and J dropped 6 bases, with 13 bases sitting between them. The CDR3 runs 15 residues. DNA of the CDR3: TGTGCCAGCAGCTCCTCCACGTTAAGTAATTCACCCCTCCACTTT. The encoded protein is CASSSSTLSNSPLHF.

The chain uses TRBV12-3 or TRBV12-4 and TRBJ1-2; D is perhaps TRBD1 (6 bases). The CDR3 totals 12 residues. With 7 bases removed from V and 8 bases from J, the gap between germline ends came to 14 bases. CDR3 loop: CASTYRAYGYTF. The CDR3 nucleotides are TGTGCCAGCACCTACAGGGCCTACGGCTACACCTTC.